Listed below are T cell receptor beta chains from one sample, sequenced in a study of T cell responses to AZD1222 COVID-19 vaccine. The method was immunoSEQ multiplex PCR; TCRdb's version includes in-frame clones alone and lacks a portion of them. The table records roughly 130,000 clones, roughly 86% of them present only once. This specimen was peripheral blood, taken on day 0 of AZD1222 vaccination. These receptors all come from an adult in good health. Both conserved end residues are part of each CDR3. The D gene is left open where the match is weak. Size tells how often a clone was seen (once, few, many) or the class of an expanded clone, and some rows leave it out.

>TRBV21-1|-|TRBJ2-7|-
CASSKGTLYEQYF
TGTGCCAGCAGCAAAGGGACCCTCTACGAGCAGTACTTC
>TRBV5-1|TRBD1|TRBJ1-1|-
CASSFSVAGGRTEAFF
TGCGCCAGCAGCTTTTCGGTGGCAGGGGGTAGGACTGAAGCTTTCTTT
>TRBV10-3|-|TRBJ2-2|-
CAISEQTGDTGELFF
TGTGCCATCAGTGAGCAGACAGGAGACACCGGGGAGCTGTTTTTT
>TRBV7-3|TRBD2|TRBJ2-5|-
CASSPSGGPVETQYF
TGTGCCAGCAGCCCTAGCGGGGGTCCCGTGGAGACCCAGTACTTC
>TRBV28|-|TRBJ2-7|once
CASSLVASSPAEQYF
TGTGCCAGCAGTTTAGTGGCTAGCTCTCCGGCCGAGCAGTACTTC
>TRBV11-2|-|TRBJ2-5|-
CASSTRTIGRAAQYF
TGTGCCAGCAGCACCCGGACTATTGGGCGGGCGGCCCAGTACTTC
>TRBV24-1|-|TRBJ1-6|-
CATSDYRGVYPPLHF
TGTGCCACCAGTGATTACCGGGGAGTCTACCCACCCCTCCACTTT
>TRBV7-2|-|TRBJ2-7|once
CASSFIGDYEQYF
TGTGCCAGCAGCTTTATAGGAGACTACGAGCAGTACTTC
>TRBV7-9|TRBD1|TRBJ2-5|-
CASSLATGGDETQYF
TGTGCCAGCAGCTTAGCGACAGGGGGCGATGAGACCCAGTACTTC
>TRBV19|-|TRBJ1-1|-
CASSIDGGMNTEAFF
TGTGCCAGTAGTATAGATGGGGGCATGAACACTGAAGCTTTCTTT
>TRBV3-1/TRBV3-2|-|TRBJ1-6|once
CASSQATESSPLHF
TGTGCCAGCAGCCAAGCGACAGAAAGTTCACCCCTCCACTTT
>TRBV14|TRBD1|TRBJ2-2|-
CASTHSKSSDRANTGELFF
TGTGCCAGCACCCACTCAAAATCGTCGGACAGGGCCAACACCGGGGAGCTGTTTTTT
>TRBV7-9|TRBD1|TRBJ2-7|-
CASSLYGDSNEQYF
TGTGCCAGCAGCTTATATGGGGACAGCAACGAGCAGTACTTC
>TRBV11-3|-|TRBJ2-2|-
CASSPYPLNTGELFF
TGTGCCAGCAGTCCTTACCCCCTAAACACCGGGGAGCTGTTTTTT
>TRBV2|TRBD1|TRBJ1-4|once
CASMKQGLANEKLFF
TGTGCCAGCATGAAACAGGGGCTGGCTAATGAAAAACTGTTTTTT
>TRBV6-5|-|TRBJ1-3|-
CASSLTWTASGNTIYF
TGTGCCAGCAGTTTAACCTGGACAGCCTCTGGAAACACCATATATTTT
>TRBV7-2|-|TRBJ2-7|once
CASSSTGVEQYF
TGTGCCAGCAGCTCCACCGGGGTCGAGCAGTACTTC
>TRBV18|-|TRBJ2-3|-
CASSPFEGNTDTQYF
TGTGCCAGCTCACCTTTCGAGGGGAACACAGATACGCAGTATTTT
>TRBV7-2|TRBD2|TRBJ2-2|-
CASSPSSGGTGELFF
TGTGCCAGCAGCCCTTCTAGCGGCGGTACCGGGGAGCTGTTTTTT
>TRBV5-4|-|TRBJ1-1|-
CASSPNNPAQVQAFF
TGTGCCAGCAGCCCAAATAACCCTGCGCAGGTTCAAGCTTTCTTT
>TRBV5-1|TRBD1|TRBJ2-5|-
CASSTGQGLETQYF
TGCGCCAGCAGCACGGGACAGGGCTTGGAGACCCAGTACTTC
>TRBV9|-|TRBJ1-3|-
CASSQPGTQYSPGNTIYF
TGTGCCAGCAGCCAACCCGGGACTCAATATTCTCCTGGAAACACCATATATTTT
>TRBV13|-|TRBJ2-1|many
CASSLAHHEQFF
TGTGCCAGCAGCTTGGCTCACCATGAGCAGTTCTTC
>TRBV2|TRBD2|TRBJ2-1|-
CASSDALAGDYNEQFF
TGTGCCAGCAGTGATGCCCTAGCGGGGGACTACAATGAGCAGTTCTTC
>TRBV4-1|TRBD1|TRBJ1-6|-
CASSQDRGDSYNSPLHF
TGCGCCAGCAGCCAAGACAGGGGGGACTCCTATAATTCACCCCTCCACTTT
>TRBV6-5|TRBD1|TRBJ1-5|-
CASRGRDSYNQPQHF
TGTGCCAGCAGGGGCCGGGACAGTTACAATCAGCCCCAGCATTTT
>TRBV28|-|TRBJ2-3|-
CASSATSDLTDTQYF
TGTGCCAGCAGCGCAACCTCGGACCTCACAGATACGCAGTATTTT
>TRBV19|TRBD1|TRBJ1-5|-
CASKETGDQPQHF
TGTGCCAGTAAAGAGACAGGGGATCAGCCCCAGCATTTT
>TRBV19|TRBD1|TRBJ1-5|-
CASSTGQGPNQPQHF
TGTGCCAGTAGCACGGGACAGGGCCCCAATCAGCCCCAGCATTTT
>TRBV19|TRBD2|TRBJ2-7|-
CASSPRLAGIPYEQYF
TGTGCCAGTAGTCCTCGGCTAGCGGGAATCCCCTACGAGCAGTACTTC
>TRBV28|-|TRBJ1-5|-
CASSLLGLNQPQHF
TGTGCCAGCAGTTTACTCGGGCTAAATCAGCCCCAGCATTTT
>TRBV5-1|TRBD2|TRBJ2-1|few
CASSLGIKLAGGSYNEQFF
TGCGCCAGCAGCCTGGGTATCAAACTAGCGGGGGGCTCCTACAATGAGCAGTTCTTC
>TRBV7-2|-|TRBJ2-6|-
CASSSTNSGANVLTF
TGTGCCAGCAGCTCTACTAACTCTGGGGCCAACGTCCTGACTTTC
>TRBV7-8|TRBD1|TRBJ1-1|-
CASSPAIRTGGRSTEAFF
TGTGCCAGCAGCCCTGCTATACGGACAGGGGGGCGGTCCACTGAAGCTTTCTTT
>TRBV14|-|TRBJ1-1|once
CASSHVGALNTEAFF
TGTGCCAGCAGCCATGTCGGGGCTTTGAACACTGAAGCTTTCTTT
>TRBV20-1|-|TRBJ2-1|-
CSASPNEQFF
TGCAGTGCTAGCCCCAATGAGCAGTTCTTC
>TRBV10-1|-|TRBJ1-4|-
CASSERGQGLETNEKLFF
TGCGCCAGCAGTGAGAGGGGTCAGGGATTGGAGACTAATGAAAAACTGTTTTTT
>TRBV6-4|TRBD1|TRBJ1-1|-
CASSLGQGIPEAFF
TGTGCCAGCAGTCTAGGACAGGGGATCCCTGAAGCTTTCTTT
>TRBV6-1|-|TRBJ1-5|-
CASSFVQGDQPQHF
TGTGCCAGCAGTTTTGTGCAGGGCGATCAGCCCCAGCATTTT
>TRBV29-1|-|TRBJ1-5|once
CSGSKGADQPQHF
TGCAGCGGGAGTAAAGGAGCGGATCAGCCCCAGCATTTT
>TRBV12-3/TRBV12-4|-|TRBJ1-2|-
CASSFKPNYGYTF
TGTGCCAGCAGTTTTAAGCCCAACTATGGCTACACCTTC
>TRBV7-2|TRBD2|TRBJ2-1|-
CASSLERTSGGARNEQFF
TGTGCCAGCAGCTTAGAGCGGACTAGCGGGGGGGCCAGGAATGAGCAGTTCTTC
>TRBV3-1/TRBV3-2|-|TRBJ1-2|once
CASSRYARGKFNGYTF
TGTGCCAGCAGCCGCTATGCCCGGGGAAAGTTTAATGGCTACACCTTC
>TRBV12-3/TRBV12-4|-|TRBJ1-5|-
CASSYQSNQPQHF
TGTGCCAGCAGTTATCAGTCTAATCAGCCCCAGCATTTT
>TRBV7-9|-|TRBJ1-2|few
CASSLDEGRKGSYGYTF
TGTGCCAGCAGCTTAGACGAGGGGCGCAAAGGAAGCTATGGCTACACCTTC
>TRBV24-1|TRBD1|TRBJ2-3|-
CATSDSTGARTDTQYF
TGTGCCACCAGTGACTCGACAGGGGCCCGCACAGATACGCAGTATTTT